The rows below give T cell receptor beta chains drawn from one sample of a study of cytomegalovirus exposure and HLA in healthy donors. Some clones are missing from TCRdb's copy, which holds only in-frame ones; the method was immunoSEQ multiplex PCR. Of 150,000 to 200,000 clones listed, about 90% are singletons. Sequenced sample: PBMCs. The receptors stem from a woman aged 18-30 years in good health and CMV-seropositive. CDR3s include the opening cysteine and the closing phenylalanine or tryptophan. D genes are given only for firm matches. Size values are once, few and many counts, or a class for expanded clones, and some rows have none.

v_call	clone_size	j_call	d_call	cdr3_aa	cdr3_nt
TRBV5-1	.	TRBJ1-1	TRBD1	CASRVGQGKTEAFF	TGCGCCAGCAGAGTAGGACAGGGGAAGACTGAAGCTTTCTTT
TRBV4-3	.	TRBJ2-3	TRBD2	CASRLTSGPSTDTQYF	TGCGCCAGCAGACTTACTAGCGGACCTAGCACAGATACGCAGTATTTT
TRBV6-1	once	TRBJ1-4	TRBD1	CASSETGATNEKLFF	TGTGCCAGCAGTGAAACAGGGGCAACTAATGAAAAACTGTTTTTT
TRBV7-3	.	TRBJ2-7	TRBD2	CASSLFQGLAGYEQYF	TGTGCCAGCAGCCTCTTCCAGGGACTAGCGGGCTACGAGCAGTACTTC
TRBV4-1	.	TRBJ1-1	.	CASSQGTWGGTEAFF	TGCGCCAGCAGCCAAGGGACATGGGGGGGGACTGAAGCTTTCTTT
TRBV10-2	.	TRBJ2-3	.	CASSEFEEDTQYF	TGCGCCAGCAGTGAGTTTGAGGAGGATACGCAGTATTTT
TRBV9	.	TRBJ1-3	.	CASSDDRLGNTIYF	TGTGCCAGCAGTGACGACAGGTTAGGAAACACCATATATTTT
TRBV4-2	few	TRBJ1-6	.	CASSQGFPLTANNSPLHF	TGTGCCAGCAGCCAAGGATTTCCCCTGACAGCTAATAACTCACCCCTCCACTTT
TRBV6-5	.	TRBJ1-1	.	CASSYSSPPTAEAFF	TGTGCCAGCAGTTACTCGAGTCCCCCAACGGCTGAAGCTTTCTTT
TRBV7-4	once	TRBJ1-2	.	CASSRERQDNYGYTF	TGTGCCAGCAGCCGTGAAAGACAGGATAACTATGGCTACACCTTC
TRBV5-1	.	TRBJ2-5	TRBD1	CASSSLQVPQGETQYF	TGCGCCAGCAGCTCCCTCCAGGTCCCACAGGGGGAGACCCAGTACTTC
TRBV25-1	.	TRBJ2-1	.	CASSDAGETTGEQFF	TGTGCCAGCAGTGATGCGGGCGAAACCACGGGTGAGCAGTTCTTC
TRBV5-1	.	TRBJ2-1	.	CASSKDYPNEQFF	TGCGCCAGCAGCAAGGACTACCCAAATGAGCAGTTCTTC
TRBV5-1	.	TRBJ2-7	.	CASSDRTQLYF	TGCGCCAGCAGCGACCGGACTCAGCTGTACTTC
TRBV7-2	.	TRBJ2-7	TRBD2	CASSETSGGSGEQYF	TGTGCCAGCAGCGAAACTAGCGGGGGATCGGGCGAGCAGTACTTC
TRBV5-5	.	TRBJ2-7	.	CASSWDSGTLSYEQYF	TGTGCCAGCAGCTGGGACTCCGGGACTCTCTCCTACGAGCAGTACTTC
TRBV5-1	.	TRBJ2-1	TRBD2	CASSQLAGAYNEQFF	TGCGCCAGCAGCCAATTAGCGGGGGCCTACAATGAGCAGTTCTTC
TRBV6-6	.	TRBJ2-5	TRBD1	CASKGQGVQETQYF	TGTGCCAGCAAGGGACAGGGGGTGCAAGAGACCCAGTACTTC
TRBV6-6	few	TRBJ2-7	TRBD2	CASSYGREGQYF	TGTGCCAGCAGTTACGGCAGGGAGGGGCAGTACTTC
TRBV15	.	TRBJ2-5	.	CATSGYTGVGSETQYF	TGTGCCACCAGCGGCTATACAGGTGTGGGGTCGGAGACCCAGTACTTC
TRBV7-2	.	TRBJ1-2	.	CASSLGEAGYTF	TGTGCCAGCAGCTTAGGAGAGGCTGGCTACACCTTC
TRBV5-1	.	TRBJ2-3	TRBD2	CASSQGGLAGPLSTDTQYF	TGCGCCAGCAGCCAAGGGGGGCTAGCGGGACCGCTTAGCACAGATACGCAGTATTTT
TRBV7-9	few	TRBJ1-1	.	CASSLEGGLKEAFF	TGTGCCAGCAGCTTAGAGGGGGGGTTGAAAGAAGCTTTCTTT
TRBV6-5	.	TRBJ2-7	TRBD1	CASSYQGTGNEQYF	TGTGCCAGCAGTTACCAGGGGACAGGGAACGAGCAGTACTTC
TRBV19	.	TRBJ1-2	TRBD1	CASSSLGQGPNYGYTF	TGTGCCAGTAGTTCCCTGGGACAGGGGCCTAACTATGGCTACACCTTC
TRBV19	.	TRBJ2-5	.	CASSKGQGASQETQYF	TGTGCCAGTAGTAAAGGGCAAGGGGCCTCTCAAGAGACCCAGTACTTC
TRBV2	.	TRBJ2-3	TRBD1	CASSLRGLRRGTDTQYF	TGTGCCAGCAGTCTCAGGGGGCTCCGTCGGGGCACAGATACGCAGTATTTT
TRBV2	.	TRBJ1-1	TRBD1	CASGWDRGITEAFF	TGTGCCAGCGGATGGGACAGGGGTATCACTGAAGCTTTCTTT
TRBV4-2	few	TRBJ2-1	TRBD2	CASSHRTSGNYNEQFF	TGTGCCAGCAGCCACCGTACTAGCGGGAACTACAATGAGCAGTTCTTC
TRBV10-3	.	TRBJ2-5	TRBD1	CAIRTGEGAQETQYF	TGTGCCATACGGACAGGGGAGGGGGCACAAGAGACCCAGTACTTC
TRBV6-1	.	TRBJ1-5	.	CASSEREGQPQHF	TGTGCCAGCAGTGAACGGGAGGGTCAGCCCCAGCATTTT
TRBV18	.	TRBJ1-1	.	CASSPPGQTEAFF	TGTGCCAGCTCACCACCGGGCCAGACTGAAGCTTTCTTT
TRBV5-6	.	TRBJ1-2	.	CASSRTLSLNYGYTF	TGTGCCAGCAGCCGAACTCTGAGCCTAAACTATGGCTACACCTTC
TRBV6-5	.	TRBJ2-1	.	CASSYSRVSREQFF	TGTGCCAGCAGTTACTCACGGGTCTCGAGGGAGCAGTTCTTC
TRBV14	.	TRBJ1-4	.	CASSLRWNEKLFF	TGTGCCAGCAGCCTTCGGTGGAATGAAAAACTGTTTTTT
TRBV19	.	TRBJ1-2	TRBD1	CASSTGTGPGSYGYTF	TGTGCCAGTAGCACCGGGACAGGGCCGGGATCCTATGGCTACACCTTC
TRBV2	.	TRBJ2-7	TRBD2	CASRRTSGGNSYEQYF	TGTGCCAGCAGGCGGACTAGCGGGGGGAACTCCTACGAGCAGTACTTC
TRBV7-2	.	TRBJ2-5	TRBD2	CASSLSGGASETQYF	TGTGCCAGCAGCTTAAGCGGGGGGGCCTCGGAGACCCAGTACTTC
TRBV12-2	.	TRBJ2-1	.	CASRPRLAGNNEQFF	TGTGCAAGTCGCCCGCGCCTAGCGGGGAACAATGAGCAGTTCTTC
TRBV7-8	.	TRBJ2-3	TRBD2	CASSLRETTDTQYF	TGTGCCAGCAGCTTGCGGGAGACCACAGATACGCAGTATTTT
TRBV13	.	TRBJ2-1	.	CASSVGDRGNNEQFF	TGTGCCAGCAGCGTCGGAGACCGAGGGAACAATGAGCAGTTCTTC
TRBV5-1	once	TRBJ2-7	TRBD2	CASSLVTSGGVSSYEQYF	TGCGCCAGCAGCTTGGTGACTAGCGGGGGGGTTAGCTCCTACGAGCAGTACTTC
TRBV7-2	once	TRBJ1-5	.	CASSLSGRGSNQPQHF	TGTGCCAGCAGCTTAAGCGGCAGGGGCAGCAATCAGCCCCAGCATTTT
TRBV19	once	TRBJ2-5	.	CAASIGSGETQYF	TGTGCCGCCAGTATAGGGAGCGGGGAGACCCAGTACTTC
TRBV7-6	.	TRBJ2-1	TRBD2	CASSLLAGEVNNEQFF	TGTGCCAGCAGCCTCCTCGCGGGAGAGGTTAACAATGAGCAGTTCTTC
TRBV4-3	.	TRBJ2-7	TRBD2	CASSQGAGTSGVEQYF	TGCGCCAGCAGCCAGGGGGCCGGGACTAGCGGTGTGGAGCAGTACTTC
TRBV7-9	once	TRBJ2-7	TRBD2	CASSGLATTYEQYF	TGTGCCAGCTCCGGACTAGCCACTACCTACGAGCAGTACTTC
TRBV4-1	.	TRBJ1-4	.	CASSQTIANEKLFF	TGCGCCAGCAGCCAAACAATTGCTAATGAAAAACTGTTTTTT
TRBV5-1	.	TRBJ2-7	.	CASSLASGSYEQYF	TGCGCCAGCAGCTTGGCCAGCGGCTCCTACGAGCAGTACTTC
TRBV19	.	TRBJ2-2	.	CASRSLGNTGELFF	TGTGCCAGTAGATCCCTAGGTAATACCGGGGAGCTGTTTTTT
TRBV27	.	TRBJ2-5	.	CASKSQGAWFQETQYF	TGTGCCAGCAAGAGCCAAGGGGCATGGTTCCAAGAGACCCAGTACTTC
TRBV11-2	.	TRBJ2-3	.	CASSFNSRFRTDTQYF	TGTGCCAGCAGCTTTAATAGCCGATTCCGCACAGATACGCAGTATTTT
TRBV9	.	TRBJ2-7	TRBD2	CASSPGGRVGEQYF	TGTGCCAGCAGCCCCGGCGGGAGGGTCGGCGAGCAGTACTTC
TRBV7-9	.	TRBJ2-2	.	CASSAGANTGELFF	TGTGCCAGCAGCGCAGGGGCGAACACCGGGGAGCTGTTTTTT
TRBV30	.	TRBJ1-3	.	CAWRGPGSGNTIYF	TGTGCCTGGAGAGGTCCGGGCTCTGGAAACACCATATATTTT
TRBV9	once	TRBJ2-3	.	CASSVVRDTQYF	TGTGCCAGCAGCGTAGTCCGAGATACGCAGTATTTT
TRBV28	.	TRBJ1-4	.	CASSSTGSTNEKLFF	TGTGCCAGCAGCTCTACAGGGTCGACTAATGAAAAACTGTTTTTT
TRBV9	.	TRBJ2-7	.	CASSAAAPSYEQYF	TGTGCCAGCAGCGCGGCAGCGCCCTCCTACGAGCAGTACTTC
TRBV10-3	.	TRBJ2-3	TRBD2	CAISYSSGGTDTQYF	TGTGCCATCAGTTACTCTAGCGGGGGCACAGATACGCAGTATTTT